One sample yielded the 2 T cell receptor beta chains listed below, sequenced in a study of blood T cell repertoires in COVID-19. Clones were sequenced by immunoSEQ multiplex PCR, and TCRdb holds only the in-frame ones, with some missing. The sample consists of under 250,000 clones, about 90% of them appearing once. The source material was peripheral blood. The receptors derive from a man between 60 and 70 years old with acute or convalescent COVID-19.

The chain uses TRBV6-2 or TRBV6-3 and TRBJ1-5; D is perhaps TRBD1 (6 bases). V was pared by 5 bases and J by 0 bases, with 11 bases between. This CDR3 region has 15 residues. Per germline, CDR1 MNHEY and CDR2 SVGEGT. The CDR3 region is CASSPGRGSNQPQHF. In nucleotides, the CDR3 is TGTGCCAGCAGTCCAGGCAGGGGTAGCAATCAGCCCCAGCATTTT.

This chain links TRBV18 with TRBJ1-3; 9 bases match TRBD1. This CDR3 has 15 residues. V gave up 4 bases and J gave up 8 bases; unmatched junction bases: 9. The germline V gene encodes CDR1 KGHSH and CDR2 LQKENI. The CDR3 DNA follows: TGTGCCAGCTCACTGGGACAGGGTGGAGTAGACACCATATATTTT. Translating gives CASSLGQGGVDTIYF.